These 12 T cell receptor beta chains came from one sample sequenced in a study of T cells after posttransplantation cyclophosphamide. Some clones are missing from TCRdb's copy, which holds only in-frame ones; the method was immunoSEQ multiplex PCR. There are 30,000 or so clones in the sample, none observed a single time. Sequenced material: PBMCs. The receptors here all came from a woman aged 60-70 years in good health, CMV-negative, and a related stem cell transplant donor.

This clone was recorded many times. The chain couples TRBV6-6 to TRBJ2-6; 7 positions agree with TRBD1. CDR1 is MNHNY, CDR2 SVGAGI, per germline (reference sequence). This CDR3 is built from 15 residues. V dropped 5 bases and J dropped 4; count of bases not matched to a gene: 5. CDR3 DNA sequence: TGTGCCAGCAGTGCGCAGGGGGTGGGGGCCAACGTCCTGACTTTC. Encoded protein: CASSAQGVGANVLTF.

This sequence joins TRBV6-2 or TRBV6-3 and TRBJ2-3; 10 positions agree with TRBD1. The V gene end was trimmed by 9 bases and the J gene end by 6 bases; junction bases not matched to a gene: 15. The CDR3 is made up of 16 amino acids. Looked up from germline, CDR1 is MNHEY and CDR2 is SVGEGT. CDR3 DNA: TGTGCCAGTTCTACAGAACGGGACAGGGGACGTGATACGCAGTATTTT. Encoded protein: CASSTERDRGRDTQYF.

V usage is TRBV5-1 and J usage is TRBJ2-5, with 10 bases lining up with TRBD2. J gave up 3 bases and V 4 bases, and 3 bases lay outside the gene matches. The CDR3 loop spans 14 amino acids. CDR1 and CDR2 from the germline V gene are SGHRS and YFSETQ. This CDR3 reads CASSPTSGEETQYF. The DNA of the CDR3 is TGCGCCAGCAGCCCTACTAGCGGGGAAGAGACCCAGTACTTC.

Only a few counts were recorded for this clone. This rearrangement joins TRBV28 to TRBJ2-3; 7 nucleotides match TRBD1. The CDR3 loop spans 16 amino acids. Trimming took 4 bases from V and 1 from J; bases not matched to a gene: 8. Germline CDR1 MDHEN, CDR2 SYDVKM. CDR3 nucleotide sequence: TGTGCCAGCAGTTCCTCGACAGGGAAGGGCACAGATACGCAGTATTTT. Its translation: CASSSSTGKGTDTQYF.

This clone was seen many times. The chain has TRBV5-6 and TRBJ1-6; 9 positions agree with TRBD1. V lost 5 bases, J lost 4 bases, and 7 bases stayed unmatched. There are 16 residues in the CDR3. The germline CDR1 and CDR2 sequences are SGHDT and YYEEEE. Here the CDR3 reads CASSQPGQGYNSPLHF. For the CDR3, the DNA is TGTGCCAGCAGTCAACCGGGACAGGGTTATAATTCACCCCTCCACTTT.

This clone was counted ten times or more. The gene calls are TRBV5-4 and TRBJ1-5; D call uncertain. The V gene lost 1 base and the J gene lost 4 bases, with 9 bases spanning the gap. This CDR3 has 14 amino acids. Germline V gene lookup returns CDR1 SGHNT and CDR2 YYREEE (reference sequence). The CDR3 is CASSLMNSNQPQHF. The CDR3 nucleotides are TGTGCCAGCAGCTTGATGAACAGTAATCAGCCCCAGCATTTT.

A few counts support this clone. V gene TRBV7-2 combines with J gene TRBJ2-5; D unclear. Per germline, CDR1 SGHTA and CDR2 FQGNSA. The CDR3 length is 11 residues. V was pared by 2 bases and J by 5 bases, with 3 bases between. CDR3 nucleotides: TGTGCCAGCAGCTTATATGAGACCCAGTACTTC. Translating it yields CASSLYETQYF. Full variable domain (rest looked up from reference TRBV7-2 and TRBJ2-5): GAGVSQSPSNKVTEKGKDVELRCDPISGHTALYWYRQSLGQGLEFLIYFQGNSAPDKSGLPSDRFSAERTGGSVSTLTIQRTQQEDSAVYLCASSLYETQYFGPGTRLLVL.

This clone was observed many times. The chain combines TRBV5-5 with TRBJ1-3; 9 positions agree with TRBD1. The CDR3 covers 16 residues. V lost 4 bases, J lost 0 bases, and 5 bases stayed unmatched. Germline loops: CDR1 SGHKS, CDR2 YYEKEE (reference sequence). DNA of the CDR3: TGTGCCAGCAGCCACGACAGGGGGTTCTCTGGAAACACCATATATTTT. Its translation: CASSHDRGFSGNTIYF.

This clone was seen many times. The chain employs TRBV2 and TRBJ2-2; 10 nucleotides line up with TRBD1. CDR1 SNHLY and CDR2 FYNNEI come from the germline V gene. The junction had 4 bases not matched to a gene; V was cut back by 4 bases and J by 5 bases. There are 15 residues in the CDR3. The CDR3 region is CASSGDRGGTGELFF. CDR3 DNA: TGTGCCAGCAGTGGGGACAGGGGAGGGACCGGGGAGCTGTTTTTT.

This clone was counted many times. CDR3 residues: CASSPTVTYEQYF. CDR3 nucleotide sequence: TGTGCCAGCAGCCCGACAGTTACCTACGAGCAGTACTTC. The rearrangement joins TRBV12-3 or TRBV12-4 to TRBJ2-7; TRBD1 might be the D (5 bases). Trimming took 6 bases from V and 2 from J, leaving 11 bases between them. This CDR3 comprises 13 residues.

This clone was detected ten times or more. This sequence joins TRBV2 and TRBJ1-5, with a weak D call TRBD1 (6 bases). The CDR3 contains 13 residues. CDR1 and CDR2 from the germline V gene are SNHLY and FYNNEI. V shed 6 bases and J shed 10 bases, with 16 bases lying between them. The CDR3 loop reads CASSLNGGAPQHF. The CDR3 DNA reads as TGTGCCAGCAGCCTTAACGGGGGGGCCCCCCAGCATTTT.

The chain joins TRBV28 to TRBJ1-2, with D unresolved. This CDR3 is 15 amino acids long. V was cut by 2 bases and J by 8 bases, with 18 bases left in between. Germline CDR1 and CDR2: MDHEN and SYDVKM. CDR3 sequence: CASSLSWAGLTGYTF. DNA for the CDR3: TGTGCCAGCAGTTTAAGTTGGGCAGGCCTTACGGGCTACACCTTC.